Each of the 31 T cell receptor beta chains below was sequenced from the same sample in a study of PD-1 and CTLA-4 blockade in melanoma. Profiled with immunoSEQ multiplex PCR; TCRdb holds only in-frame clones, not every one. Among 34,000 or so clones listed, approximately 90% were seen once. The material sequenced was CD8+ T cells from peripheral blood, taken from a patient given anti-PD-1 treatment. The receptors shown here come from a human donor with melanoma.

In nucleotides, the CDR3 is TGTGCCAGCAGTTTATCCCGGACAGGGCTCCGGACCCAGTACTTC. This codes for CASSLSRTGLRTQYF. The rearrangement links TRBV27 to TRBJ2-5; 8 bases match TRBD1. The CDR3 contains 15 residues. CDR1 and CDR2 from the germline V gene are MNHEY and SMNVEV (reference sequence). V trimming: 0 bases; J trimming: 7 bases; junction bases outside the gene matches: 7.

This chain joins TRBV7-8 and TRBJ2-1; 10 positions agree with TRBD2. Germline CDR1 and CDR2: SGHVS and FQNEAQ. This CDR3 comprises 15 residues. J gave up 7 bases and V 6 bases, and 9 bases lay outside the gene matches. CDR3 loop: CASRHSSGGLNEQFF. The CDR3 nucleotides read TGTGCCAGCAGACACTCTAGCGGGGGACTTAATGAGCAGTTCTTC.

This clone occurred a few times. V usage is TRBV5-1 and J usage is TRBJ2-1; no firm D call. Trimming took 0 bases from V and 2 from J, leaving 9 bases between them. CDR3 length equals 15 residues. Per germline, CDR1 SGHRS and CDR2 YFSETQ. CDR3 nucleotide sequence: TGCGCCAGCAGCTTGGCGCAAGGGACCTACAATGAGCAGTTCTTC. Protein: CASSLAQGTYNEQFF.

This chain connects TRBV4-1 to TRBJ2-7, with D possibly matching TRBD1 (6 bases). Germline V CDR1 and CDR2: MGHRA, YSYEKL. CDR3 length equals 15 residues. Trimming pared 1 base from V and 3 bases from J, leaving 13 bases between. CDR3 protein: CASSQVADSFYEQYF. CDR3 DNA sequence: TGCGCCAGCAGCCAAGTGGCGGACAGCTTCTACGAGCAGTACTTC.

The J gene is TRBJ1-6, the V gene TRBV28; a weak D match, TRBD1 (5 bases). Germline CDR1 is MDHEN and CDR2 is SYDVKM. Trimming left V 3 bases short and J 5 bases short, with 8 bases between. The CDR3 extends over 14 amino acids. CDR3 in amino acids: CASSFSGNNSPLHF. The CDR3 nucleotides are TGTGCCAGCAGTTTTTCAGGGAATAATTCACCCCTCCACTTT.

A single count supports this clone. The J gene is TRBJ1-3, the V gene TRBV7-2; a possible D gene is TRBD1 (6 bases). From germline, CDR1 is SGHTA and CDR2 FQGNSA. The V gene lost 5 bases and the J gene lost 4 bases, with 18 bases spanning the gap. The CDR3 runs to 16 residues. The chain's CDR3 is CASSPQTGAGGNTIYF. CDR3 nucleotides: TGTGCCAGCAGCCCTCAGACAGGCGCCGGGGGAAACACCATATATTTT. Based on the CDR3 plus reference TRBV7-2 and TRBJ1-3, the full variable domain is GAGVSQSPSNKVTEKGKDVELRCDPISGHTALYWYRQSLGQGLEFLIYFQGNSAPDKSGLPSDRFSAERTGGSVSTLTIQRTQQEDSAVYLCASSPQTGAGGNTIYFGEGSWLTVV.

The chain couples TRBV19 to TRBJ1-2; the D is unclear. V dropped 6 bases and J dropped 0 bases, with 14 bases sitting between them. Germline V gives CDR1 LNHDA, CDR2 SQIVND (reference sequence). This CDR3 comprises 15 residues. The CDR3 reads CASRSPRDPNYGYTF. CDR3 bases: TGTGCCAGTAGGTCCCCTCGGGATCCTAACTATGGCTACACCTTC. Based on the CDR3 plus reference TRBV19 and TRBJ1-2, the full variable domain is DGGITQSPKYLFRKEGQNVTLSCEQNLNHDAMYWYRQDPGQGLRLIYYSQIVNDFQKGDIAEGYSVSREKKESFPLTVTSAQKNPTAFYLCASRSPRDPNYGYTFGSGTRLTVV.

The chain links TRBV28 to TRBJ2-7, with no clear D. Germline V CDR1 and CDR2: MDHEN, SYDVKM. The CDR3 runs to 13 residues. V dropped 3 bases and J dropped 1 base, with 7 bases sitting between them. The CDR3 is CASSLGRSYEQYF. In DNA form, the CDR3 reads TGTGCCAGCAGTTTGGGCAGATCCTACGAGCAGTACTTC. Combining the CDR3 with reference TRBV28 and TRBJ2-7 gives the whole variable domain DVKVTQSSRYLVKRTGEKVFLECVQDMDHENMFWYRQDPGLGLRLIYFSYDVKMKEKGDIPEGYSVSREKKERFSLILESASTNQTSMYLCASSLGRSYEQYFGPGTRLTVT.

The chain combines TRBV30 with TRBJ1-1; 8 positions agree with TRBD1. V shed 4 bases and J 3 bases; nucleotides not matched to a gene: 10. This CDR3 has 15 residues. Germline loops: CDR1 GTSNPN, CDR2 SVGIG (reference sequence). In nucleotides, the CDR3 is TGTGCCTGGACCGAGACAGGGGTCGGGTACACTGAAGCTTTCTTT. Translation: CAWTETGVGYTEAFF.

This chain joins TRBV15 and TRBJ1-5; D uncertain. The CDR3 has 16 residues. Germline V gene lookup returns CDR1 LNHNV and CDR2 YYDKDF (reference sequence). The germline V and J ends were trimmed by 1 base and 1 base, with 11 bases remaining between them. CDR3 DNA sequence: TGTGCCACCAGCAGAGCACAGAGGGCGAGCAATCAGCCCCAGCATTTT. It encodes CATSRAQRASNQPQHF.

The rearrangement links TRBV5-1 to TRBJ2-1; no definite D call. The CDR3 has 13 residues. The germline V and J ends were trimmed by 0 bases and 8 bases, with 9 bases remaining between them. Germline V gene lookup returns CDR1 SGHRS and CDR2 YFSETQ. CDR3 sequence: CASSLGLVDEQFF. Written as DNA, the CDR3 is TGCGCCAGCAGCTTGGGACTGGTCGATGAGCAGTTCTTC.

The chain joins TRBV3-1 (or the pseudogene TRBV3-2) to TRBJ1-3, with unresolved D. The germline V and J ends were trimmed by 0 bases and 0 bases, with 12 bases remaining between them. Per germline, CDR1 LGHDT and CDR2 YNNKEL (reference sequence). This CDR3 region has 17 residues. CDR3 protein: CASSQDGIPLSGNTIYF. In nucleotides, the CDR3 is TGTGCCAGCAGCCAAGATGGTATCCCCCTCTCTGGAAACACCATATATTTT.

V is TRBV5-1 and J is TRBJ1-1, with a tentative D call TRBD1 (5 bases). Deletions cut 3 bases from V and 4 bases from J, with 16 bases between. CDR3 size: 15 residues. Germline V gene lookup returns CDR1 SGHRS and CDR2 YFSETQ. CDR3 residues: CASSYVVGVGTEAFF. The CDR3 DNA follows: TGCGCCAGCAGCTACGTTGTGGGGGTTGGCACTGAAGCTTTCTTT.

This chain joins TRBV19 and TRBJ2-1, with TRBD2 matching over 11 bases. Germline V gives CDR1 LNHDA, CDR2 SQIVND (reference sequence). CDR3 length: 15 amino acids. V gave up 4 bases and J gave up 3 bases; unmatched junction bases: 2. DNA for the CDR3: TGTGCCAGTAGTACGACTAGCGGGGTCTACAATGAGCAGTTCTTC. Encoded protein: CASSTTSGVYNEQFF.

This sequence joins TRBV28 and TRBJ2-4, with a weak D call TRBD2 (5 bases). V lost 9 bases, J lost 2 bases, and 11 bases lay in between. In germline, CDR1 is MDHEN, CDR2 SYDVKM. There are 13 residues in the CDR3. CDR3: CASQRGTKNIQYF. CDR3 bases: TGTGCCAGTCAACGAGGGACCAAAAACATTCAGTACTTC.

The J gene is TRBJ2-7, the V gene TRBV27; 7 nucleotides line up with TRBD1. V was pared by 5 bases and J by 2 bases, with 6 bases of the junction left unmatched. From germline, CDR1 is MNHEY and CDR2 SMNVEV (reference sequence). This CDR3 is 14 amino acids long. The CDR3: CASSPGQEPYEQYF. CDR3 in DNA: TGTGCCAGCAGTCCCGGACAGGAACCCTACGAGCAGTACTTC.

This chain links TRBV18 with TRBJ2-7, with a tentative D call TRBD1 (5 bases). The germline V and J ends were trimmed by 2 bases and 6 bases, with 11 bases remaining between them. Germline CDR1 and CDR2: KGHSH and LQKENI. This CDR3 spans 13 amino acids. The CDR3, as DNA: TGTGCCAGCTCACCAGGGGCGCCTACCGAGCAGTACTTC. Translated, it gives CASSPGAPTEQYF.

V is TRBV7-9 and J is TRBJ1-1; a weak D match, TRBD1 (5 bases). Germline V gives CDR1 SEHNR, CDR2 FQNEAQ (reference sequence). The germline V and J ends were trimmed by 0 bases and 5 bases, with 16 bases remaining between them. The CDR3 totals 16 residues. CDR3 residues: CASSLAPPMTDTEAFF. The DNA of the CDR3 is TGTGCCAGCAGCTTAGCTCCCCCTATGACAGATACTGAAGCTTTCTTT.

The chain combines TRBV30 with TRBJ1-3; possible D gene TRBD1, 5 bases. From germline, CDR1 is GTSNPN and CDR2 SVGIG (reference sequence). Trimming cost V 0 bases and J 4 bases, with 13 bases left between them. CDR3 length: 15 amino acids. CDR3 region: CAWSVGPRDGNTIYF. CDR3 DNA: TGTGCCTGGAGTGTAGGTCCCAGGGACGGAAACACCATATATTTT.

This chain uses TRBV29-1 with TRBJ2-7, with TRBD1 as a possible D gene (6 bases). Germline CDR1 is SQVTM and CDR2 is ANQGSEA. This CDR3 is 15 amino acids long. Trimming pared 1 base from V and 5 bases from J, leaving 18 bases between. The CDR3 coding sequence is TGCAGCGTTGAAGTCCCACAGGGCTACAACGACGAGCAGTACTTC. Translated: CSVEVPQGYNDEQYF.

The chain has TRBV27 and TRBJ2-7; TRBD2 agrees at 8 bases. The length of the CDR3 is 15 residues. The J segment lost 2 bases and the V segment lost 4 bases, leaving 7 bases of the junction unmatched. Looked up from germline, CDR1 is MNHEY and CDR2 is SMNVEV (reference sequence). CDR3 sequence: CASSWSSGSPYEQYF. The CDR3 DNA reads as TGTGCCAGCAGTTGGTCGAGCGGGAGTCCCTACGAGCAGTACTTC.

The chain joins TRBV15 to TRBJ2-7; perhaps TRBD1 as D (5 bases). The V end lost 4 bases, the J end lost 4 bases, and 14 bases lay between the germline ends. The CDR3 length is 14 residues. The germline V gene has CDR1 LNHNV and CDR2 YYDKDF (reference sequence). CDR3 sequence (DNA): TGTGCCACCAGCACCGCCAGGGTGGGGTACGAGCAGTACTTC. As protein: CATSTARVGYEQYF.

This sequence joins TRBV19 and TRBJ1-2, with D unclear. This CDR3 has 14 amino acids. V lost 0 bases and J 8 bases, leaving 13 bases between the germline ends. Looked up from germline, CDR1 is LNHDA and CDR2 is SQIVND (reference sequence). This CDR3 reads CASSIDMGRDGYTF. In nucleotides, the CDR3 is TGTGCCAGTAGTATAGATATGGGAAGAGACGGCTACACCTTC. The full variable domain, its missing parts supplied by reference TRBV19 and TRBJ1-2, is DGGITQSPKYLFRKEGQNVTLSCEQNLNHDAMYWYRQDPGQGLRLIYYSQIVNDFQKGDIAEGYSVSREKKESFPLTVTSAQKNPTAFYLCASSIDMGRDGYTFGSGTRLTVV.

The chain joins TRBV10-3 to TRBJ1-4; D remains unclear. Germline CDR1 is ENHRY and CDR2 is SYGVKD. V was pared by 0 bases and J by 7 bases, with 21 bases between. The CDR3 totals 18 residues. CDR3 in DNA: TGTGCCATCAGTGAGTCCCAGGCTTTAACGACGGTGGGTGAAAAACTGTTTTTT. It encodes CAISESQALTTVGEKLFF.

The rearrangement links TRBV5-6 to TRBJ2-3; unclear D gene. The germline CDR1 and CDR2 sequences are SGHDT and YYEEEE. V lost 0 bases and J 2 bases, leaving 4 bases between the germline ends. The CDR3 extends over 13 amino acids. The chain's CDR3 is CASSLVLTDTQYF. CDR3 coding DNA: TGTGCCAGCAGCTTGGTCCTCACAGATACGCAGTATTTT.

The chain joins TRBV2 to TRBJ1-4, with 8 bases fitting TRBD1. J was trimmed by 7 bases and V by 7 bases; bases with no gene match: 14. From germline, CDR1 is SNHLY and CDR2 FYNNEI. The CDR3 covers 16 residues. DNA of the CDR3: TGTGCCAGCATCCCGGCGCGAGGACAGGGCCTTGAAAAACTGTTTTTT. It is translated as CASIPARGQGLEKLFF.

The chain joins TRBV6-1 to TRBJ2-7, with TRBD1 as a possible D gene (6 bases). Germline loops: CDR1 MNHNS, CDR2 SASEGT. The CDR3 loop spans 16 amino acids. Trimming took 4 bases from V and 0 from J, leaving 16 bases between them. CDR3 DNA sequence: TGTGCCAGCAGTGGGGGGCCGGGTGCGGGCTCCTACGAGCAGTACTTC. It yields the protein CASSGGPGAGSYEQYF.

This sequence joins TRBV19 and TRBJ1-4; 9 bases align to TRBD1. The germline CDR1 and CDR2 sequences are LNHDA and SQIVND (reference sequence). V gave up 2 bases and J gave up 8 bases; unmatched junction bases: 6. The CDR3 spans 15 residues. As DNA, the CDR3 is TGTGCCAGTAGTATACCCTGGACAGGGGAAGAAAAACTGTTTTTT. It encodes CASSIPWTGEEKLFF.

This CDR3 reads CSVEVGKSSYEQYF. CDR3 coding DNA: TGCAGCGTTGAAGTAGGGAAGAGCTCCTACGAGCAGTACTTC. V gene TRBV29-1 combines with J gene TRBJ2-7; D remains unclear. Germline CDR1 and CDR2: SQVTM and ANQGSEA. The CDR3 sequence is 14 residues long. Trimming took off 1 base at V and 0 bases at J, with 10 bases between the two ends.

This clone is a singleton in its sample. The chain has TRBV2 and TRBJ2-7, with D perhaps TRBD1 (5 bases). Germline V lookup: CDR1 SNHLY, CDR2 FYNNEI. This CDR3 is built from 13 residues. V was clipped by 5 bases and J by 2 bases, with 10 bases between them. The CDR3 reads CASSIGQAYEQYF. The CDR3 region has the DNA TGTGCCAGCAGTATAGGACAAGCCTACGAGCAGTACTTC.

The chain recombines TRBV11-1 with TRBJ2-7; D is ambiguous. Looked up from germline, CDR1 is SGHAT and CDR2 is FQDESV (reference sequence). This CDR3 has 13 amino acids. Trimming shortened V by 3 bases and J by 0 bases, and 6 bases separated the two germline ends. DNA for the CDR3: TGTGCCAGCAGCTTCGAGAGCTCCTACGAGCAGTACTTC. This codes for CASSFESSYEQYF.